This is a list of T cell receptor beta chains from one sample in a study of CD8 T cells in Susac syndrome. In TCRdb, the immunoSEQ multiplex PCR reads were re-called with MiXCR into one record per CDR3 protein. This sample has 130,000 to 150,000 distinct CDR3 sequences; nearly 95% occur once, and the top ten carry approximately 0.3%. Sequenced sample: CD8+ T cells from PBMCs. These receptors were collected from a human donor in good health. Each CDR3 is given with its conserved first and last residue. D genes are given only for firm matches. The listing skips clone size in some rows; elsewhere it reads once, few, many or a size class.

v_gene: TRBV28
d_gene: -
j_gene: TRBJ2-3
abundance: once
CDR3nt: TGTGCCAGTTCGCACAGGGTGAAAACGGATACGCAGTATTTT
CDR3aa: CASSHRVKTDTQYF

v_gene: TRBV2
d_gene: -
j_gene: TRBJ2-1
abundance: -
CDR3nt: TGTGCCAGCAGTGAAGACAATGAGCAGTTCTTC
CDR3aa: CASSEDNEQFF

v_gene: TRBV2
d_gene: TRBD2
j_gene: TRBJ2-7
abundance: -
CDR3nt: TGTGCCAGCAGCGCGATTACTAGCGGGCGTTACGAGCAGTACTTC
CDR3aa: CASSAITSGRYEQYF

v_gene: TRBV29-1
d_gene: -
j_gene: TRBJ2-7
abundance: -
CDR3nt: TGCAGCGTTGAAGTAGGGCTTGGAAACGAGCAGTACTTC
CDR3aa: CSVEVGLGNEQYF

v_gene: TRBV3-1
d_gene: TRBD2
j_gene: TRBJ2-1
abundance: -
CDR3nt: TGTGCCAGCGGCGGACTAGCGGGAGGGGGTGAGCAGTTCTTC
CDR3aa: CASGGLAGGGEQFF

v_gene: TRBV2
d_gene: -
j_gene: TRBJ2-3
abundance: -
CDR3nt: TGTGCCAGCAGGGCGTTCGATACGCAGTATTTT
CDR3aa: CASRAFDTQYF

v_gene: TRBV30
d_gene: TRBD2
j_gene: TRBJ2-1
abundance: -
CDR3nt: TGTGCCTGGAGTGACGACGGGACTAGCGGATACAATGAGCAGTTCTTC
CDR3aa: CAWSDDGTSGYNEQFF

v_gene: TRBV5-6
d_gene: -
j_gene: TRBJ1-2
abundance: many
CDR3nt: TGTGCCAGCAGTTTAGGACAGAACTATGGCTACACCTTC
CDR3aa: CASSLGQNYGYTF

v_gene: TRBV9
d_gene: -
j_gene: TRBJ2-2
abundance: -
CDR3nt: TGTGCCAGCAGTGTGACAGGAAACACCGGGGAGCTGTTTTTT
CDR3aa: CASSVTGNTGELFF

v_gene: TRBV9
d_gene: TRBD1
j_gene: TRBJ2-7
abundance: -
CDR3nt: TGTGCCAGCAGCGTAGAGGGGCAGGGGGCCTACGAGCAGTACTTC
CDR3aa: CASSVEGQGAYEQYF

v_gene: TRBV13
d_gene: -
j_gene: TRBJ2-7
abundance: -
CDR3nt: TGTGCCAGCAGCTTAGGCGCAGGTACCCCCTACGAGCAGTACTTC
CDR3aa: CASSLGAGTPYEQYF

v_gene: TRBV9
d_gene: -
j_gene: TRBJ2-5
abundance: -
CDR3nt: TGTGCCAGCAGCGTAGCAGCGATTAATCCCTACCAAGAGACCCAGTACTTC
CDR3aa: CASSVAAINPYQETQYF

v_gene: TRBV12-5
d_gene: TRBD2
j_gene: TRBJ2-3
abundance: once
CDR3nt: TGTGCTAGTGGTTTTGTGGCGGGAGACGGTACAGATACGCAGTATTTT
CDR3aa: CASGFVAGDGTDTQYF

v_gene: TRBV30
d_gene: -
j_gene: TRBJ2-1
abundance: -
CDR3nt: TGTGCCTGGATCGCGCCATCCTACAATGAGCAGTTCTTC
CDR3aa: CAWIAPSYNEQFF

v_gene: TRBV7-9
d_gene: -
j_gene: TRBJ2-1
abundance: -
CDR3nt: TGTGCCAGTAGTTTAGGGGGATCCTACAATGAGCAGTTCTTC
CDR3aa: CASSLGGSYNEQFF

v_gene: TRBV27
d_gene: TRBD1
j_gene: TRBJ2-5
abundance: -
CDR3nt: TGTGCCAGCAGTTCGCGACAGGGAATGGTAGAGACCCAGTACTTC
CDR3aa: CASSSRQGMVETQYF

v_gene: TRBV7-9
d_gene: TRBD2
j_gene: TRBJ2-1
abundance: -
CDR3nt: TGTGCCAGCAGCTCACTAGCGGGAGGCCGTGAGCAGTTCTTC
CDR3aa: CASSSLAGGREQFF

v_gene: TRBV6-6
d_gene: -
j_gene: TRBJ2-2
abundance: -
CDR3nt: TGTGCCAGCATCGTACAGGACACCGGGGAGCTGTTTTTT
CDR3aa: CASIVQDTGELFF

v_gene: TRBV3-1
d_gene: TRBD2
j_gene: TRBJ2-7
abundance: -
CDR3nt: TGTGCCAGCAGCCAAGACTCTCCGGGACTAGTATCCTACGAGCAGTACTTC
CDR3aa: CASSQDSPGLVSYEQYF

v_gene: TRBV20-1
d_gene: -
j_gene: TRBJ2-1
abundance: -
CDR3nt: TGCAGTGCTAGAGAAGGGGCGAGGCTCTACAATGAGCAGTTCTTC
CDR3aa: CSAREGARLYNEQFF

v_gene: TRBV20-1
d_gene: -
j_gene: TRBJ1-2
abundance: -
CDR3nt: TGCAGTGCTAGTGAATGGCAGAACTATGGCTACACCTTC
CDR3aa: CSASEWQNYGYTF

v_gene: TRBV11-2
d_gene: -
j_gene: TRBJ2-5
abundance: -
CDR3nt: TGTGCCAGCAGCATCTTTAGACAGGAAGAGACCCAGTACTTC
CDR3aa: CASSIFRQEETQYF

v_gene: TRBV28
d_gene: TRBD2
j_gene: TRBJ2-2
abundance: -
CDR3nt: TGTGCCAGCAGTGGAACGAGGACTAGCGTGGCGATGGACACCGGGGAGCTGTTTTTT
CDR3aa: CASSGTRTSVAMDTGELFF

v_gene: TRBV6-5
d_gene: TRBD2
j_gene: TRBJ2-1
abundance: -
CDR3nt: TGTGCCAGCAGTTACGATGGGCTAGCGGGAACCTACAATGAGCAGTTCTTC
CDR3aa: CASSYDGLAGTYNEQFF

v_gene: TRBV20-1
d_gene: -
j_gene: TRBJ2-1
abundance: -
CDR3nt: TGCAGTGCCTACAAATACAATGAGCAGTTCTTC
CDR3aa: CSAYKYNEQFF

v_gene: TRBV29-1
d_gene: -
j_gene: TRBJ2-7
abundance: -
CDR3nt: TGCAGCGTTGAAGGAGGAACGGGGATCTCCTACGAGCAGTACTTC
CDR3aa: CSVEGGTGISYEQYF

v_gene: TRBV27
d_gene: -
j_gene: TRBJ2-3
abundance: -
CDR3nt: TGTGCCAGCAGTATTACCCACACAGATACGCAGTATTTT
CDR3aa: CASSITHTDTQYF

v_gene: TRBV9
d_gene: -
j_gene: TRBJ1-2
abundance: -
CDR3nt: TGTGCCAGCAGCCTTTCCTCAGGGGCCGCCTATGGCTACACCTTC
CDR3aa: CASSLSSGAAYGYTF